This T cell receptor (beta chain) was found in a study of T cells in Graves' hyperthyroidism and ophthalmopathy. Germline CDR1 MDHEN, CDR2 SYDVKM. J was trimmed by 0 bases and V by 5 bases; bases with no gene match: 2. The CDR3 extends over 14 amino acids. From RNA transcripts, TCR beta CDR3 regions were amplified. RT-PCR in the first round (using the HTBI primer set) targeted the TCR CDR3. MiXCR, applied by TCRdb to the multiplex PCR reads, yields one record per CDR3 protein. The table has a few hundred thousand distinct CDR3 sequences, more than 12% seen once. This clonotype was picked up many times.

The sequence came from a woman between 40 and 55 years old with Graves' hyperthyroidism that later progressed to Graves' ophthalmopathy. Sequenced sample: blood. The chain is built from TRBV28 and TRBJ2-7, with 9 bases fitting TRBD2. This chain's CDR3 is CASSTAGGSYEQYF. The CDR3 DNA is TGTGCCAGCAGTACAGCGGGAGGCTCCTACGAGCAGTACTTC.